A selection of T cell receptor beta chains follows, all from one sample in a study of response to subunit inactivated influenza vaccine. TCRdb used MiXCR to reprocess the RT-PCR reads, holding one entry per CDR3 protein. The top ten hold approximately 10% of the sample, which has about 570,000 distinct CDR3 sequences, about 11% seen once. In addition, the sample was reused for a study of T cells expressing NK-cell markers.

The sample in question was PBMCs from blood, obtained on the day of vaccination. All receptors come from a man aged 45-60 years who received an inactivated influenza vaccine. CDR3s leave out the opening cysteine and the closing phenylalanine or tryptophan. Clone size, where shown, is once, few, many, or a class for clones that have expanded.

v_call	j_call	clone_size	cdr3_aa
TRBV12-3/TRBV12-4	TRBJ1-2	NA	ASSHPLVGGYT
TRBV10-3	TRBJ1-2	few	ATSESVNRNYGYT
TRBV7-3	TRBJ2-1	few	ASSPWTGGFSEQF
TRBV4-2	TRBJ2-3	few	ASSQDNGGGRGDTQY
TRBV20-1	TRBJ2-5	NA	SSLTSGGVQETQY
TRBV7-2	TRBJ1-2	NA	ASSRSSARGSYGYT
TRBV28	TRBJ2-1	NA	ASSLGTSEF
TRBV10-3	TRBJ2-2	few	AISTTPDRDTGELF
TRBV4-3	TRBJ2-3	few	ASSLLSGMVGTDTQY
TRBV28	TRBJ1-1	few	ASSPPTGGPEAF
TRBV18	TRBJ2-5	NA	ASSPGTGVMETQY
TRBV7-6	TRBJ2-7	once	ASSSETGNEQY
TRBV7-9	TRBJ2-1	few	TPGASGAHEQF
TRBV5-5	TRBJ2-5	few	ASSGSGRSQETQY
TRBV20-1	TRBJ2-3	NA	SARSPWWAASTDTQY
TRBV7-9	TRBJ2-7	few	ASSPGFRRDEQY
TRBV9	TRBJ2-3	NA	ASSVGASDVTDTQY
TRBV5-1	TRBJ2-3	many	ASSFDRPPRPDTQY
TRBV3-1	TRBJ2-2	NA	ASSQDASGTGELF
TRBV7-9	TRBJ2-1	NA	ASSPRGGLTYNEQF
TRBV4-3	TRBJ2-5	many	ASSQLGETQY
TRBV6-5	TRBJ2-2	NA	ASSYLRGANTGELF
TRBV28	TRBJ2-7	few	ASARDYTYEQY
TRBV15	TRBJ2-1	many	ATSSSGGPYNEQF